The 14 T cell receptor beta chains listed next were all sequenced from one sample in a study of Tregs in tolerant kidney transplant recipients. Profiled with immunoSEQ multiplex PCR; TCRdb holds only in-frame clones, not every one. The sample contains over 60,000 clones, under 98% of which appear only once. The sample consisted of CD4+ T cells from blood, taken before the transplant. Every receptor here comes from a human donor who received a combined kidney and bone marrow transplant.

V and J are TRBV7-9 and TRBJ2-1; 12 bases map to TRBD2. Germline V gene sequence: CDR1 SEHNR, CDR2 FQNEAQ (reference sequence). The CDR3 is made up of 16 amino acids. Germline trimming cut 1 base from V and 5 bases from J; bases unmatched to any gene: 3. CDR3 protein: CASSLGRTSGDNEQFF. In DNA, the CDR3 is TGTGCCAGCAGCTTAGGGAGGACTAGCGGGGACAATGAGCAGTTCTTC.

The gene calls are TRBV7-8 and TRBJ2-4; 8 positions agree with TRBD1. V gave up 5 bases and J gave up 8 bases; unmatched junction bases: 8. This CDR3 spans 14 amino acids. Germline V CDR1 and CDR2: SGHVS, FQNEAQ. The CDR3 reads CASSQDREPDIQYF. The CDR3 DNA reads as TGTGCCAGCAGCCAGGACAGGGAGCCCGACATTCAGTACTTC.

The chain is built from TRBV19 and TRBJ2-7, with D possibly being TRBD2 (5 bases). This CDR3 is built from 14 residues. Trimming took off 6 bases at V and 0 bases at J, with 12 bases between the two ends. Germline V lookup: CDR1 LNHDA, CDR2 SQIVND (reference sequence). The CDR3 bases are TGTGCCAGTAGGCCGACTGGGAGCTCCTACGAGCAGTACTTC. As protein: CASRPTGSSYEQYF.

This clone was found once. V usage is TRBV7-9 and J usage is TRBJ1-1; no clear D. V was shortened by 2 bases and J by 4 bases, with 17 bases between the two germline ends. The V gene's germline CDR1 is SEHNR and CDR2 FQNEAQ (reference sequence). The CDR3 totals 16 residues. The CDR3 spells CASSLRHGEVGTEAFF. DNA for the CDR3: TGTGCCAGCAGCTTAAGGCATGGAGAAGTTGGCACTGAAGCTTTCTTT.

J is TRBJ2-5 and V is TRBV19; TRBD2 aligns across 12 bases. From germline, CDR1 is LNHDA and CDR2 SQIVND (reference sequence). Germline trimming cut 6 bases from V and 4 bases from J; bases unmatched to any gene: 9. The CDR3 consists of 16 residues. The CDR3 coding sequence is TGTGCCAGTAGCATCAGACCGGGACTAGCGGGAGAGACCCAGTACTTC. Amino acid sequence: CASSIRPGLAGETQYF.

The rearrangement links TRBV27 to TRBJ2-7, with D possibly TRBD1 on 6 matching bases. The CDR3 extends over 13 amino acids. The germline gives CDR1 MNHEY, CDR2 SMNVEV (reference sequence). V lost 6 bases and J lost 2, with 11 bases in between. CDR3 sequence reads: CASSRDTTYEQYF. The CDR3 coding sequence is TGTGCCAGCAGCCGGGACACGACCTACGAGCAGTACTTC.

The chain recombines TRBV5-6 with TRBJ2-7, with D possibly matching TRBD1 (5 bases). V shed 1 base and J shed 12 bases, with 20 bases lying between them. The length of the CDR3 is 14 residues. Germline assignment: CDR1 SGHDT and CDR2 YYEEEE. CDR3 nucleotide sequence: TGTGCCAGCAGCTTGATGCAGGGAATAGATGGGCTGTACTTC. This sequence encodes CASSLMQGIDGLYF. The variable domain in full, with the rest retrieved from reference TRBV5-6 and TRBJ2-7, is DAGVTQSPTHLIKTRGQQVTLRCSPKSGHDTVSWYQQALGQGPQFIFQYYEEEERQRGNFPDRFSGHQFPNYSSELNVNALLLGDSALYLCASSLMQGIDGLYFGPGTRLTVT.

This clone appeared a single time. The chain combines TRBV6-5 with TRBJ2-7; 7 nucleotides align to TRBD1. Looked up from germline, CDR1 is MNHEY and CDR2 is SVGAGI. The CDR3 has 15 amino acids. The J segment lost 3 bases and the V segment lost 0 bases, leaving 5 bases of the junction unmatched. The CDR3 loop reads CASSYSKGTDYEQYF. DNA of the CDR3: TGTGCCAGCAGTTACTCGAAGGGGACAGACTACGAGCAGTACTTC.

The J gene is TRBJ1-2, the V gene TRBV15; D gene unclear. The CDR3 consists of 13 residues. V was clipped by 1 base and J by 2 bases, with 5 bases between them. Germline loops: CDR1 LNHNV, CDR2 YYDKDF (reference sequence). CDR3 bases: TGTGCCACCAGCAGAGCCAGAAACTATGGCTACACCTTC. This encodes CATSRARNYGYTF.

The V call is TRBV7-8, the J call TRBJ1-2; D possibly corresponds to TRBD1 (6 bases). The CDR3 is 13 residues long. Trimming left V 1 base short and J 10 bases short, with 13 bases between. The germline V gene encodes CDR1 SGHVS and CDR2 FQNEAQ. CDR3 region: CASSLVGRGIYTF. The CDR3 DNA reads as TGTGCCAGCAGCTTAGTCGGGAGGGGGATCTACACCTTC.

With regard to this clone: Distinct nucleotide sequences in the sample also encode this CDR3. The chain joins TRBV29-1 to TRBJ2-3; D possibly corresponds to TRBD2 (6 bases). CDR3 length: 14 amino acids. V gave up 3 bases and J gave up 4 bases, with 14 bases separating them. Germline CDR1 and CDR2: SQVTM and ANQGSEA. The CDR3 coding sequence is TGCAGCGTTGAGGGGGGTAGGGGAGCAGATACGCAGTATTTT. Translation gives CSVEGGRGADTQYF.

The chain uses TRBV4-1 and TRBJ2-3, with TRBD1 identical over 11 bases. Germline CDR1 reads MGHRA; CDR2 reads YSYEKL. J lost 4 bases, V lost 3 bases, and 6 bases had no gene match. The CDR3 length is 16 residues. The CDR3 loop reads CASSQRTGGASDTQYF. CDR3 nucleotide sequence: TGCGCCAGCAGCCAGAGGACAGGGGGCGCGTCAGATACGCAGTATTTT.

The CDR3 region has the DNA TGTGCCACCAGCAGAGCCAGGTATGGATCCGAGCAGTACTTC. It is translated as CATSRARYGSEQYF. J is TRBJ2-7 and V is TRBV15; no clear D. Trimming stripped 1 base from V and 6 bases from J, with 13 bases between. The CDR3 has 14 amino acids. The germline V gene has CDR1 LNHNV and CDR2 YYDKDF (reference sequence).

This CDR3 is CASSSDLEPRGDNEQFF. As DNA, the CDR3 is TGTGCCAGCAGCTCGGACTTAGAGCCTCGAGGCGACAATGAGCAGTTCTTC. The chain recombines TRBV7-6 with TRBJ2-1, with a tentative D call TRBD2 (5 bases). The CDR3 contains 17 residues. The germline CDR1 and CDR2 sequences are SGHVS and FNYEAQ. The V gene lost 4 bases and the J gene lost 5 bases, with 21 bases spanning the gap.